The 17 T cell receptor beta chains below were found in one sample sequenced in a study of T cell clonality in common variable immunodeficiency. Measured with immunoSEQ multiplex PCR; TCRdb has only the in-frame clones, and not every one. The sample has more than 65,000 clones, none seen only once. Sequenced: peripheral blood mononuclear cells. These receptors originate from a person aged 18 to 75 in good health.

This clone has ten or more counts. The read is 3 residues too short to cover the CDR3 end, so that end is filled in from the germline J gene. The rearrangement links TRBV11-3 to TRBJ2-4, with 9 bases identical to TRBD1. J lost 3 bases, V lost 5 bases, and 5 bases had no gene match. Germline CDR1 SGHNT, CDR2 YENEEA. This CDR3 is built from 15 residues. The CDR3 sequence: CASSRGQGGKNIQYF. The part of the CDR3 DNA that was read is TGTGCCAGCAGCCGGGGACAGGGTGGCAAAAACATT.

This clone was seen many times. The missing CDR3 end, 3 residues past where the read stops, is filled in from the germline J gene. The chain uses TRBV5-1 and TRBJ1-1; D uncertain. V was trimmed by 3 bases and J by 5 bases, leaving 5 bases between them. The germline gives CDR1 SGHRS, CDR2 YFSETQ. The CDR3 length is 11 residues. CDR3 loop: CASSSPTEAFF. CDR3 DNA, as far as it was read: TGCGCCAGCAGCTCCCCTACTGAA.

This clone showed up many times. CDR3 DNA, as far as it was read: TGTGCCAGCAGCTCTACAGGGGGAAGCACCGGGGAG. This translates into CASSSTGGSTGE. The complete CDR3 sequence is CASSSTGGSTGELFF. This chain joins TRBV7-8 and TRBJ2-2, with 8 bases matching TRBD1. Read data end 3 residues before the CDR3 end; the end is taken from the germline J gene. This CDR3 region has 15 residues. Germline V gene data show CDR1 as SGHVS and CDR2 as FQNEAQ. The ends lost 4 bases at V and 4 bases at J; junction bases unmatched: 5. The full variable domain, with the rest looked up from reference TRBV7-8 and TRBJ2-2, is GAGVSQSPRYKVAKRGQDVALRCDPISGHVSLFWYQQALGQGPEFLTYFQNEAQLDKSGLPSDRFFAERPEGSVSTLKIQRTQQEDSAVYLCASSSTGGSTGELFFGEGSRLTVL.

The sample holds many counts of this clone. Coverage ceases 3 residues before the CDR3 finishes, and the germline J gene fills in the end. The chain is built from TRBV14 and TRBJ2-5; TRBD2 agrees at 9 bases. Unmatched junction bases numbered 6, after V lost 3 bases and J lost 4 bases. The germline gives CDR1 SGHDN, CDR2 FVKESK. The CDR3 spans 15 residues. The CDR3 DNA, read in part, is TGTGCCAGCAGCCACAAACTAGCGGGTTTAGAGACC. Translated, it gives CASSHKLAGLET. The whole CDR3 protein reads CASSHKLAGLETQYF.

This clone was found many times. The sequenced fragment ends 3 residues before the CDR3 boundary, so the rest is inferred from the germline J gene. This sequence joins TRBV7-8 and TRBJ2-7, with D possibly being TRBD2 (5 bases). There are 11 residues in the CDR3. The V end was cut by 5 bases, the J end by 3 bases, with 5 bases between. CDR1 and CDR2 from the germline V gene are SGHVS and FQNEAQ. The CDR3 here is CASSRGYEQYF. Incomplete CDR3 DNA: TGTGCCAGCAGCCGGGGCTACGAG.

This clone was recorded many times. With the read ending 3 residues before the CDR3 end, the germline J gene is used to fill in that end. V is TRBV20-1 and J is TRBJ2-2; 9 bases line up with TRBD2. CDR3 length: 14 residues. Germline lookup yields CDR1 DFQATT and CDR2 SNEGSKA (reference sequence). V dropped 2 bases and J dropped 7; count of bases not matched to a gene: 5. The covered CDR3 bases are TGCAGTGCTAGAATGACTAGCGGCAACGGGGAG. Translation gives CSARMTSGNGE. The CDR3 as a whole reads CSARMTSGNGELFF.

This clone was seen repeatedly, ten times or more. The sequence runs out 3 residues before the end of the CDR3; the remainder is reconstructed from the germline J gene. V gene TRBV20-1 combines with J gene TRBJ2-5, with D perhaps TRBD1 (5 bases). The V gene lost 0 bases and the J gene lost 5 bases, with 22 bases spanning the gap. The CDR3 has 17 residues. CDR1 DFQATT and CDR2 SNEGSKA come from the germline V gene (reference sequence). The part of the CDR3 DNA that was read is TGCAGTGCTAGAGATGAGTCAGGGAAGGTTTTTTCGGAGACC. Protein product: CSARDESGKVFSET. The entire CDR3 protein reads CSARDESGKVFSETQYF.

This clone was observed at least ten times. Read sequence stops 3 residues before the CDR3 end, and the germline J gene provides the missing end. The chain employs TRBV20-1 and TRBJ2-1; 10 positions match TRBD2. V lost 5 bases and J lost 4; bases outside the gene matches: 5. The CDR3 totals 14 residues. The germline CDR1 and CDR2 sequences are DFQATT and SNEGSKA (reference sequence). CDR3 sequence: CSARRTSGYNEQFF. Partial CDR3 DNA: TGCAGTGCTCGCCGGACTAGCGGTTACAATGAG.

Ten or more counts support this clone. The read finishes 3 residues shy of the CDR3 end, and the germline J gene is used to complete it. The rearrangement joins TRBV7-9 to TRBJ2-3; a possible D gene is TRBD2 (6 bases). CDR3 size: 12 residues. The V gene's germline CDR1 is SEHNR and CDR2 FQNEAQ (reference sequence). V was clipped by 9 bases and J by 7 bases, with 14 bases between them. The covered CDR3 bases are TGTGCCAGTGGGCCTAGCGTAAATACG. Protein sequence: CASGPSVNT. The full CDR3 sequence reads CASGPSVNTQYF.

This clone was observed at least ten times. Incomplete CDR3 DNA: TGCGCCAGCAGCCAAGAAAAGGGACTAGATGGGACC. It encodes CASSQEKGLDGT. The entire CDR3 is CASSQEKGLDGTQYF. The genes are TRBV4-1 and TRBJ2-5, with 8 bases aligning to TRBD2. The observed sequence ends 3 residues before the CDR3 terminus, with the missing tail filled in from the germline J gene. Trimming removed 0 bases from V and 7 bases from J; junction bases left unmatched: 7. Germline V CDR1 and CDR2: MGHRA, YSYEKL. CDR3 length: 15 amino acids.

This clone was seen at least ten times. The read ends 3 residues before the CDR3 terminus; that terminus is restored from the germline J gene. V gene TRBV7-2 combines with J gene TRBJ2-1; possible D gene TRBD1, 5 bases. CDR3 size: 12 residues. The germline V gene has CDR1 SGHTA and CDR2 FQGNSA. Trimming left V 2 bases short and J 8 bases short, with 7 bases between. The CDR3 here is CASSLQGYEQFF. The CDR3 bases that were read are TGTGCCAGCAGCTTACAGGGATATGAG.

This clone showed up many times. The CDR3 is cut off 3 residues early in the read; its end comes from the germline J gene. The chain is built from TRBV9 and TRBJ2-1; 9 nucleotides agree with TRBD2. V lost 2 bases and J lost 1; bases outside the gene matches: 1. This CDR3 is 15 amino acids long. Germline loops: CDR1 SGDLS, CDR2 YYNGEE. The CDR3 loop is CASSVLAGSYNEQFF. The DNA read from the CDR3 is TGTGCCAGCAGCGTCCTAGCGGGGTCCTACAATGAG.

A word on this clone: The sequenced fragment ends 3 residues before the CDR3 boundary, so the rest is inferred from the germline J gene. This sequence joins TRBV5-1 and TRBJ2-1; 10 bases are shared with TRBD2. The CDR3 extends over 14 amino acids. V was clipped by 5 bases and J by 1 base; unmatched bases: 0. The germline V gene encodes CDR1 SGHRS and CDR2 YFSETQ. The part of the CDR3 DNA that was read is TGCGCCAGCAGACTAGCGGGGTCCTACAATGAG. Its translation: CASRLAGSYNE. The entire CDR3 protein is CASRLAGSYNEQFF.

This clone was picked up many times. The read ends 3 residues shy of where the CDR3 ends; the end is completed using the germline J gene. The chain uses TRBV29-1 and TRBJ2-5; 7 positions match TRBD2. This CDR3 spans 14 amino acids. Germline lookup yields CDR1 SQVTM and CDR2 ANQGSEA. The V gene end was trimmed by 5 bases and the J gene end by 2 bases; junction bases not matched to a gene: 8. CDR3: CSVPSGGFQETQYF. The sequenced CDR3 bases are TGCAGCGTTCCCTCGGGGGGATTTCAAGAGACC.

This clone was counted at least ten times. Here the CDR3 reads CSAVHPKTSGLSANEQFF. The DNA read from the CDR3 is TGCAGTGCTGTTCACCCCAAGACTAGCGGGCTTAGTGCCAATGAG. The chain uses TRBV20-1 and TRBJ2-1, with 10 bases matching TRBD2. The CDR3 is cut off 3 residues early in the read; its end comes from the germline J gene. The CDR3 runs 18 residues. V was pared by 5 bases and J by 6 bases, with 19 bases of the junction left unmatched. From germline, CDR1 is DFQATT and CDR2 SNEGSKA (reference sequence).

This clone was found many times. Sequencing ends 3 residues short of the CDR3 end; the germline J gene provides the rest. This chain connects TRBV10-1 to TRBJ2-1; D remains unclear. Germline V lookup: CDR1 WNHNN, CDR2 SYGVQD (reference sequence). Trimming cost V 3 bases and J 3 bases, with 6 bases left between them. CDR3 size: 13 residues. The sequenced CDR3 bases are TGCGCCAGCAGTGACGGTAACTACAATGAG. This encodes CASSDGNYNE. Given in full, the CDR3 is CASSDGNYNEQFF.

This clone was seen repeatedly, ten times or more. The junction does not match germline at one end; this may be a read error. The read terminates 3 residues before the CDR3 end, so the remaining end is supplied by the germline J gene. The chain joins TRBV5-8 to TRBJ2-7; D uncertain. The CDR3 runs 11 residues. Germline values: CDR1 SGHTS, CDR2 YDEGEE. CDR3 bases read: TGTGCCAGCAGCTTATCCTCCGAG. Translated, it gives CASSLSSE. The full CDR3 reads CASSLSSEQYF. The whole variable domain, remainder taken from reference TRBV5-8 and TRBJ2-7, is EAGVTQSPTHLIKTRGQQATLRCSPISGHTSVYWYQQALGLGLQFLLWYDEGEERNRGNFPPRFSGRQFPNYSSELNVNALELEDSALYLCASSLSSEQYFGPGTRLTVT.